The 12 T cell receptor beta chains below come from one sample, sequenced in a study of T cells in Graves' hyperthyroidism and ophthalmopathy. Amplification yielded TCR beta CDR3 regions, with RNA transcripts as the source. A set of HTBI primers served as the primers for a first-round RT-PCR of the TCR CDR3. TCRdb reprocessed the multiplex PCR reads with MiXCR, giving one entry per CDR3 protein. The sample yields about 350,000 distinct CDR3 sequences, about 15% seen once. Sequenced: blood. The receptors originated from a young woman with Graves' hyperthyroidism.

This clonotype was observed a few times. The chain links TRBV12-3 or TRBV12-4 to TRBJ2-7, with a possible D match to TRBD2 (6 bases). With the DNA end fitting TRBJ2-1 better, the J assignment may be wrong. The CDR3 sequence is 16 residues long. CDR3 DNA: TGTGCCAGCAGTTTTGAGGGACTCGGGGGTGGGAACGAGCAGTTCTTC. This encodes CASSFEGLGGGNEQFF.

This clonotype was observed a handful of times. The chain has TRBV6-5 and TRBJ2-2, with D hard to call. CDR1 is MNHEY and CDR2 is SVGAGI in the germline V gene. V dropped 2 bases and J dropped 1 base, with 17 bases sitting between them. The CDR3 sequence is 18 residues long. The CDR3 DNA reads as TGTGCCAGCAGTTACCTCCCGATTGGGCCCGGGAACACCGGGGAGCTGTTTTTT. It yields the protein CASSYLPIGPGNTGELFF.

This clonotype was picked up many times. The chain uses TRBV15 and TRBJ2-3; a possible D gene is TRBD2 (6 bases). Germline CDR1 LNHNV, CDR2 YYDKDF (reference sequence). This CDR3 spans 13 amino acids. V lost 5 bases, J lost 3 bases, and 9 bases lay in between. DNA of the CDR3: TGTGCCACCAGCTCGGGAGTTACAGATACGCAGTATTTT. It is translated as CATSSGVTDTQYF. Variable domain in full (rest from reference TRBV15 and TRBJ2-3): DAMVIQNPRYQVTQFGKPVTLSCSQTLNHNVMYWYQQKSSQAPKLLFHYYDKDFNNEADTPDNFQSRRPNTSFCFLDIRSPGLGDTAMYLCATSSGVTDTQYFGPGTRLTVL.

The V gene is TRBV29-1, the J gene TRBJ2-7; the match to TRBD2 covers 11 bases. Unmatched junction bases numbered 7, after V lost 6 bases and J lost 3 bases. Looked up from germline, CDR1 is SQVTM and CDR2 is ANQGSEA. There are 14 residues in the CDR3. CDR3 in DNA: TGCAGCGTCTTACTAGCGGGAGATAACTACGAGCAGTACTTC. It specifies CSVLLAGDNYEQYF.

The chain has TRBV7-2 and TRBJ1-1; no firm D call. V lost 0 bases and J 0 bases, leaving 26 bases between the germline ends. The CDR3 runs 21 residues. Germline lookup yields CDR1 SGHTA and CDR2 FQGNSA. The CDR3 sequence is CASSLALSGIRRRWVNTEAFF. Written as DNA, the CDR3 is TGTGCCAGCAGCTTAGCGCTAAGTGGGATTAGAAGACGTTGGGTGAACACTGAAGCTTTCTTT.

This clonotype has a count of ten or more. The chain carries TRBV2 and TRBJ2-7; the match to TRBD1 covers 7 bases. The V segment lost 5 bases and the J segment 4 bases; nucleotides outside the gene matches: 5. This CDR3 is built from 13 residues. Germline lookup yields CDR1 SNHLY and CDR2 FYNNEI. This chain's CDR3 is CASSRDSWYEQYF. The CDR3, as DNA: TGTGCCAGCAGTAGGGACAGTTGGTACGAGCAGTACTTC.

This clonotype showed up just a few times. The CDR3 nucleotides read TGCAGTGCCGCCGGACCTAGCGGGATAACTAGCACAGATACGCAGTATTTT. It yields the protein CSAAGPSGITSTDTQYF. The gene calls are TRBV20-1 and TRBJ2-3; 9 bases fit TRBD2. CDR3 size: 17 residues. V lost 6 bases, J lost 0 bases, and 13 bases stayed unmatched. Germline values: CDR1 DFQATT, CDR2 SNEGSKA (reference sequence).

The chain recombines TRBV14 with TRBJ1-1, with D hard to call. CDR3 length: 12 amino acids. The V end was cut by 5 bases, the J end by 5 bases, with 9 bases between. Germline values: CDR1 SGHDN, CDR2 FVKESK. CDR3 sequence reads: CASSGRRTEAFF. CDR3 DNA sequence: TGTGCCAGCAGCGGAAGGAGGACTGAAGCTTTCTTT.

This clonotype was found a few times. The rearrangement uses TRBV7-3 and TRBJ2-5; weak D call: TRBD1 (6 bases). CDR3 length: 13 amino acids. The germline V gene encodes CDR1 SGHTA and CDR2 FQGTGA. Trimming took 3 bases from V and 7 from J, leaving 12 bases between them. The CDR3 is CASSLDSSGTQYF. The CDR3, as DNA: TGTGCCAGCAGCTTGGACAGCTCGGGGACCCAGTACTTC.

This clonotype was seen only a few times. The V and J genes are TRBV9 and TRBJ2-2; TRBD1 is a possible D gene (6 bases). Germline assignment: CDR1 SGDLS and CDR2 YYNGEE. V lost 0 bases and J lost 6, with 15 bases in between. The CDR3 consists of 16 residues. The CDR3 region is CASSVESPKGAGELFF. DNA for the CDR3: TGTGCCAGCAGCGTAGAGTCCCCCAAGGGGGCCGGGGAGCTGTTTTTT. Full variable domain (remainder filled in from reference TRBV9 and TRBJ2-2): DSGVTQTPKHLITATGQRVTLRCSPRSGDLSVYWYQQSLDQGLQFLIQYYNGEERAKGNILERFSAQQFPDLHSELNLSSLELGDSALYFCASSVESPKGAGELFFGEGSRLTVL.

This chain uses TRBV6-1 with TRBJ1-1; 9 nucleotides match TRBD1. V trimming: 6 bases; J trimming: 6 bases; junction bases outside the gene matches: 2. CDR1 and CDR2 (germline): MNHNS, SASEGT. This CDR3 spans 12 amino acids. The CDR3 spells CASSRQGAEAFF. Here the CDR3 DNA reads TGTGCCAGCAGCCGACAGGGGGCTGAAGCTTTCTTT.

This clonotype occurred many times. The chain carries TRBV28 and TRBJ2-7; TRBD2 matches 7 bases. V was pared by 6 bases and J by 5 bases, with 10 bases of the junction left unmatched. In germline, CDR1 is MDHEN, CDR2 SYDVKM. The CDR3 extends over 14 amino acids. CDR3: CASRGGGTWDEQYF. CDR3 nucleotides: TGTGCCAGCAGGGGGGGGGGGACGTGGGACGAGCAGTACTTC.